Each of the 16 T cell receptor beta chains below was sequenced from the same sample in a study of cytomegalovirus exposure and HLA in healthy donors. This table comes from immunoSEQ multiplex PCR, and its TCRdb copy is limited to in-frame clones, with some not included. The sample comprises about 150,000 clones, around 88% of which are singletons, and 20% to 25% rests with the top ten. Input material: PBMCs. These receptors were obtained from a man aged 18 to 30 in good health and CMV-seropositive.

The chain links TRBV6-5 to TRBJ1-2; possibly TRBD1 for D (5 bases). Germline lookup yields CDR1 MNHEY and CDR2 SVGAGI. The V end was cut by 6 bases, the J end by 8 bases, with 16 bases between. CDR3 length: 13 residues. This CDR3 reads CASSLGGVYGYTF. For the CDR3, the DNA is TGTGCCAGCAGCCTGGGGGGGGTCTACGGCTACACCTTC.

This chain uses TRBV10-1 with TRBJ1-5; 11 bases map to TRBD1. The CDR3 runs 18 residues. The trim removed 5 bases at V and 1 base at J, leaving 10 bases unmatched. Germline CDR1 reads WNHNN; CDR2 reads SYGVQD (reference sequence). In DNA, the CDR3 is TGCGCCAGCAGTAAGACTTACCGGGACAGGGGGAGCAATCAGCCCCAGCATTTT. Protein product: CASSKTYRDRGSNQPQHF.

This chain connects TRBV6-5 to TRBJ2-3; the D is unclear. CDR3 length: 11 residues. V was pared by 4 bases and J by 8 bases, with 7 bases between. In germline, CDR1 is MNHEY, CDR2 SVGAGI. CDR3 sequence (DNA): TGTGCCAGCAGTTTGGCGGCTACGCAGTATTTT. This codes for CASSLAATQYF.

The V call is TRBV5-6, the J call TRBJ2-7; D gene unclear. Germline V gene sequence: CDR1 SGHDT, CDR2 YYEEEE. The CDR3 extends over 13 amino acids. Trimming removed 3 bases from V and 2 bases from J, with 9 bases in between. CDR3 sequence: CASSWAATYEQYF. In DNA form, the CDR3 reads TGTGCCAGCAGCTGGGCAGCTACCTACGAGCAGTACTTC.

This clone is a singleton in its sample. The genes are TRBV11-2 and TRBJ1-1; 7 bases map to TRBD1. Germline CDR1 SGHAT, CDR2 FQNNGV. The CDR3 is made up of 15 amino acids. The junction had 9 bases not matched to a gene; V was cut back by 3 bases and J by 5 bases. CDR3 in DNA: TGTGCCAGCAGCTTTACCATTCGGACAGGAACTGAAGCTTTCTTT. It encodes CASSFTIRTGTEAFF.

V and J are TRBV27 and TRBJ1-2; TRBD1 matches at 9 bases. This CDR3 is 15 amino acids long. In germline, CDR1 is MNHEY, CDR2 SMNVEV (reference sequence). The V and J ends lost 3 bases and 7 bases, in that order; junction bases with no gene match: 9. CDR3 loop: CASSFTGTGSTGYTF. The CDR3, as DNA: TGTGCCAGCAGTTTTACCGGGACAGGGAGCACTGGCTACACCTTC.

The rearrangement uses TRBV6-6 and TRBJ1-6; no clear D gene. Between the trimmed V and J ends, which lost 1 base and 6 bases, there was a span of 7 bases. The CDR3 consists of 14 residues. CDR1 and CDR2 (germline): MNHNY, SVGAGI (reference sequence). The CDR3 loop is CASSYYALNSPLHF. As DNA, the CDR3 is TGTGCCAGCAGTTACTACGCGCTTAATTCACCCCTCCACTTT.

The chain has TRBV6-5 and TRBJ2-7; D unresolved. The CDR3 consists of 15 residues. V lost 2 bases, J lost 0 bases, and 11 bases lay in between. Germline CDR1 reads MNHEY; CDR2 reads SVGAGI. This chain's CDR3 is CASSYGRISSYEQYF. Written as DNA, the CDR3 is TGTGCCAGCAGTTACGGCAGGATTTCCTCCTACGAGCAGTACTTC.

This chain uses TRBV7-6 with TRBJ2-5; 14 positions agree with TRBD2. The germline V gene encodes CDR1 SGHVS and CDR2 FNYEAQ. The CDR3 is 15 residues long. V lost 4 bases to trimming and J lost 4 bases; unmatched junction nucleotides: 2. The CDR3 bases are TGTGCCAGCAGCTCGGGACTAGCGGGAGTAGAGACCCAGTACTTC. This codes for CASSSGLAGVETQYF.

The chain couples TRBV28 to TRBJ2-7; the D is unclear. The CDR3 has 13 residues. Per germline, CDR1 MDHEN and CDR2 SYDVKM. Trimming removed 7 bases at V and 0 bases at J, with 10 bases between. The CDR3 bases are TGTGCCAGCAAGAAACAGAACTCCTACGAGCAGTACTTC. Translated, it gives CASKKQNSYEQYF. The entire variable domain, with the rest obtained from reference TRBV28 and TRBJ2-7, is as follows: DVKVTQSSRYLVKRTGEKVFLECVQDMDHENMFWYRQDPGLGLRLIYFSYDVKMKEKGDIPEGYSVSREKKERFSLILESASTNQTSMYLCASKKQNSYEQYFGPGTRLTVT.

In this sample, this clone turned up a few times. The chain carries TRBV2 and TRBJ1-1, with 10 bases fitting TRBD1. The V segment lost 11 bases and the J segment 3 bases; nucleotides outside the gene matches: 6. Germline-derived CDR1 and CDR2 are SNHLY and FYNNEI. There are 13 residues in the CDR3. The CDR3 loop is CAWSGQGDTEAFF. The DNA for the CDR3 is TGTGCCTGGTCAGGACAGGGGGACACTGAAGCTTTCTTT.

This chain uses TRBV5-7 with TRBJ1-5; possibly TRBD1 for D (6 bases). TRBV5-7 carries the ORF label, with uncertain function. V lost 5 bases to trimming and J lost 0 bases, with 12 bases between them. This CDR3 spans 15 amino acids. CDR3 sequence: CASSVDSHSNQPQHF. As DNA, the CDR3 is TGTGCCAGCAGTGTGGACAGCCATAGCAATCAGCCCCAGCATTTT.

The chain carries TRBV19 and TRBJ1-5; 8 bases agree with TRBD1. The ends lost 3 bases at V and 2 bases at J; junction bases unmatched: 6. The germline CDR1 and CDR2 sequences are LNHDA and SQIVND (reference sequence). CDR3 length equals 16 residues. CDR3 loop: CASSISPGQGNQPQHF. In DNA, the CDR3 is TGTGCCAGTAGTATCTCCCCGGGACAGGGCAATCAGCCCCAGCATTTT.

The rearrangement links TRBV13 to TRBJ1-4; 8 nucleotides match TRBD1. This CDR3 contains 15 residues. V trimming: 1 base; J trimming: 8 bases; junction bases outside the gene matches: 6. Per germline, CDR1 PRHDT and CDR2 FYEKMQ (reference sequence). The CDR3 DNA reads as TGTGCCAGCAGCTTAGCCGGGACAGGCAGCGAAAAACTGTTTTTT. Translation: CASSLAGTGSEKLFF.

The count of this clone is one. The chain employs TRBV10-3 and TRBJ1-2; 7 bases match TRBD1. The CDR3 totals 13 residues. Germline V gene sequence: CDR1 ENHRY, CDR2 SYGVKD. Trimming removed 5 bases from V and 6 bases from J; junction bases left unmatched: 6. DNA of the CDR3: TGTGCCATCAGTCAGACAGGGTCGGATGGCTACACCTTC. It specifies CAISQTGSDGYTF.

The CDR3 DNA follows: TGTGCCAGCAGCGCTGCCGGGACAGGGGGACAGCCCCAGCATTTT. This encodes CASSAAGTGGQPQHF. The chain joins TRBV5-6 to TRBJ1-5; 11 nucleotides agree with TRBD1. The junction had 7 bases not matched to a gene; V was cut back by 4 bases and J by 7 bases. The CDR3 consists of 15 residues. The germline V gene encodes CDR1 SGHDT and CDR2 YYEEEE.